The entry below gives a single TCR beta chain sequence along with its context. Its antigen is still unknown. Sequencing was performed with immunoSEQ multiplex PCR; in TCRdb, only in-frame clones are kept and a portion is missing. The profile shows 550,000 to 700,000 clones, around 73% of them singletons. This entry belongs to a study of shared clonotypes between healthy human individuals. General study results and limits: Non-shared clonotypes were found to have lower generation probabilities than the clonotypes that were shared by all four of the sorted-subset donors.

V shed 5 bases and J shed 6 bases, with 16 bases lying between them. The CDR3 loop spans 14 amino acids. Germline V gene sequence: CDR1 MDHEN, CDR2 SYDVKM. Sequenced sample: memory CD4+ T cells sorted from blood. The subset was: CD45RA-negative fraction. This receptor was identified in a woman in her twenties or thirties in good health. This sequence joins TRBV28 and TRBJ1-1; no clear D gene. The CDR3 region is CASSLNTETAEAFF. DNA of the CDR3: TGTGCCAGCAGTCTAAACACGGAAACCGCTGAAGCTTTCTTT.